This TCR beta chain is drawn from a study of CD8+ T cells in alopecia areata. The CDR3 contains 14 residues. Germline assignment: CDR1 GTSNPN and CDR2 SVGIG (reference sequence). V lost 7 bases to trimming and J lost 5 bases, with 21 bases between them. The sequencing template was cDNA reverse transcribed from extracted RNA. Repertoires were generated with immunoSEQ multiplex PCR, while TCRdb's copy carries only in-frame clones and drops some. This table holds some 99,000 clones, 35% to 45% found once. This clonotype originated in a human donor with alopecia areata. The sequencing input was CD4+ T cells sorted from blood. This chain joins TRBV30 and TRBJ2-7, with a weak D call TRBD2 (7 bases). The CDR3 here is CASSRRGANDEQYF. The CDR3 DNA is TGTGCCTCCTCGCGACGGGGGGCAAACGACGAGCAGTACTTC.